A single sample gave rise to the 7 T cell receptor beta chains below, sequenced in a study of CD8 T cells in ankylosing spondylitis. Regarding the study as a whole: A TCR beta motif of several highly homologous variants seemed to mark ankylosing spondylitis blood.

The antigens for these receptors are not known. One entry per CDR3 protein results from TCRdb running MiXCR on the 5' RACE reads. The table shows 750,000 to 850,000 distinct CDR3 sequences, with 10% to 15% occurring only once. The source material was blood, either unsorted or a sorted T cell fraction (not recorded which). The receptors come from a male donor with ankylosing spondylitis.

V gene TRBV6-1 combines with J gene TRBJ2-7, with no clear D. The V end was cut by 6 bases, the J end by 0 bases, with 12 bases between. The CDR3 consists of 14 residues. Per germline, CDR1 MNHNS and CDR2 SASEGT. CDR3 amino acids: CASRSFGDSYEQYF. The CDR3 nucleotides are TGTGCCAGCAGGTCCTTTGGGGACTCCTACGAGCAGTACTTC.

This clonotype was recorded at least ten times. This chain connects TRBV7-9 to TRBJ1-1; D is unclear. Trimming pared 4 bases from V and 7 bases from J, leaving 10 bases between. The CDR3 loop spans 12 amino acids. Germline V CDR1 and CDR2: SEHNR, FQNEAQ (reference sequence). In DNA form, the CDR3 reads TGTGCCAGCAGCTCCTGGAAGGATGAAGCTTTCTTT. Encoded protein: CASSSWKDEAFF.

The chain links TRBV7-2 to TRBJ2-5; 10 bases match TRBD1. CDR1 and CDR2 from the germline V gene are SGHTA and FQGNSA. The ends lost 5 bases at V and 3 bases at J; junction bases unmatched: 12. This CDR3 comprises 17 residues. This CDR3 reads CASSGMTGGTGKETQYF. Written as DNA, the CDR3 is TGTGCCAGCAGCGGGATGACAGGGGGCACGGGAAAAGAGACCCAGTACTTC. The whole variable domain, remainder taken from reference TRBV7-2 and TRBJ2-5, is GAGVSQSPSNKVTEKGKDVELRCDPISGHTALYWYRQSLGQGLEFLIYFQGNSAPDKSGLPSDRFSAERTGGSVSTLTIQRTQQEDSAVYLCASSGMTGGTGKETQYFGPGTRLLVL.

The gene calls are TRBV24-1 and TRBJ2-5; 7 bases map to TRBD1. Per the germline V gene, CDR1 is KGHDR and CDR2 is SFDVKD. The V segment lost 3 bases and the J segment 2 bases; nucleotides outside the gene matches: 11. This CDR3 is built from 17 residues. CDR3 in amino acids: CATSDPGQDGLQETQYF. The CDR3 DNA sequence: TGTGCCACCAGTGATCCCGGACAGGATGGGCTTCAAGAGACCCAGTACTTC.

This clonotype was seen more than once but under ten times. The V call is TRBV20-1, the J call TRBJ2-1, with a tentative D call TRBD2 (5 bases). V lost 3 bases and J lost 2, with 11 bases in between. CDR1 and CDR2 (germline): DFQATT, SNEGSKA (reference sequence). This CDR3 has 14 residues. The chain's CDR3 is CSARDLEAYNEQFF. CDR3 in DNA: TGCAGTGCTAGGGACCTGGAGGCCTACAATGAGCAGTTCTTC.

This clonotype was counted a few times. The chain carries TRBV29-1 and TRBJ1-2; 7 nucleotides align to TRBD1. The CDR3 loop spans 13 amino acids. V shed 6 bases and J 8 bases; nucleotides not matched to a gene: 12. In germline, CDR1 is SQVTM, CDR2 ANQGSEA. DNA for the CDR3: TGCAGCGTCGGAACTCCAGGGGGTCGGGGCTACACCTTC. Amino acids: CSVGTPGGRGYTF.

The V call is TRBV10-3, the J call TRBJ2-3; D is uncertain. This CDR3 contains 15 residues. Germline V gene data show CDR1 as ENHRY and CDR2 as SYGVKD. V gave up 5 bases and J gave up 3 bases, with 15 bases separating them. The CDR3 region has the DNA TGTGCCATCAGTCGCCTCGAGATCGGGACAGATACGCAGTATTTT. Protein product: CAISRLEIGTDTQYF.